Below, one T cell receptor beta chain is given with its context. This clonotype was observed a handful of times. The specificity of this receptor is unknown. No base quality information exists; no much larger clone differs at one position. Synthesis of TCR cDNA relied on 5'RACE template switching, a step that introduced a universal primer site along with unique molecular identifiers. Priming of cDNA synthesis was performed from both the TCR alpha and TCR beta constant segments. Library amplification involved two PCR steps, and the second step added sample barcodes and sequencing adapters. Sequencing of libraries was performed on Illumina HiSeq 2500 (2x100 bp) or NovaSeq (2x150 bp). Regarding the original processing steps: MIGEC handled demultiplexing of reads and collapsing into UMI consensus sequences, while MiXCR performed V(D)J alignment. Vaccine-responding clonotypes were identified with edgeR using replicate PBMC samples, with FDR below 0.01 and a log2 fold change above 5 up to day 15 being required. CD4 or CD8 identity was assigned to each bulk clonotype according to whether the clonotype was present at higher abundance in the sequenced CD4 repertoire or the sequenced CD8 repertoire. In-frame beta chains were kept once TCRdb had trimmed the public reads at Q25 with fastp and called clones with MiXCR. Rows are unified per CDR3 protein, each entry keeping the most common DNA and genes. TCRdb's processing, not the authors', yielded these V and J calls. In this sample the table shows more than 450,000 distinct CDR3 sequences, 21% of which occur a single time. The top ten clonotypes cover about a sixth of the sample.

This entry is derived from a study of T cells after yellow fever vaccination (dated by TCRdb to about 2019). Turning to the overall study: The SMART-Seq v4 Ultra Low Input RNA kit was used to prepare libraries from fractions with low cell numbers. Blood was drawn at multiple timepoints before and after primary and secondary immunization, with bulk PBMC replicates and cell subsets isolated. Two healthy male donors made up the cohort, one aged 18 to 29 years and the other aged 30 to 39 years. To follow T-cell clones before and after both primary and booster YFV17D yellow fever vaccination, bulk TCR alpha and beta repertoires underwent longitudinal sequencing. Beyond this particular receptor, the publication reports: A small share of clonotypes occurred in both CD4 and CD8 compartments, likely arising from convergent recombination. After the booster, most of the clones that had expanded following primary vaccination were detected again (about 95% of CD4 and roughly 88% of CD8), which suggests that memory was broadly maintained. Computational filtering was needed because FACS-sorted repertoires could contain abundant contaminating clonotypes from the bulk population. The secondary T-cell response was found to be weaker but faster than the primary response, with a peak reached on day 5 rather than on day 15. Because the study included only two donors, the extent to which the findings can be generalized is limited.

Germline trimming amounts to 5 bases on V and 8 bases on J, with 8 as the count of junction bases outside the gene matches. The CDR3 has 14 amino acids, counting the end cysteine and phenylalanine. Only the CDR3 region is kept as DNA, spanning 42 bases read in frame from base 1. What the treatment or condition label conveys for this sample: live attenuated yellow fever vaccine strain. At each blood-draw timepoint, two biological replicates of bulk PBMCs were obtained. A standard Ficoll-Paque protocol was used to isolate PBMCs from peripheral blood. RNA was extracted with TriZol from bulk PBMCs, CD4 and CD8 fractions, and dextramer-positive and dextramer-negative fractions.

The receptor comes from a man aged 18 to 29 who received the YFV17D yellow fever vaccine. The source material was PBMCs, sampled approximately 22 days after the first yellow fever vaccination. This chain joins TRBV12-3 or TRBV12-4 to TRBJ2-1, with 8 bases matching TRBD2. The CDR3 corresponds to CASSPLGGGHEQFF. The nucleotide sequence reads as follows: TGTGCCAGCAGTCCCCTCGGGGGGGGGCATGAGCAGTTCTTC.